One sample yielded the 26 T cell receptor beta chains listed below, sequenced in a study of T-cell reconstitution after alpha-beta-depleted transplantation in children. It was with unique molecular identifiers that the TCRbeta library was prepared. TCRdb redid the calling of the PCR reads with MiXCR, one entry per CDR3 protein. The sample consists of 500,000 to 750,000 distinct CDR3 sequences, approximately 30% of them appearing once. This specimen was PBMCs, taken before TCRalphabeta/CD19-depleted stem cell transplant. These receptors all come from a boy in the first two years of life with Wiskott-Aldrich syndrome, due to receive a stem cell transplant.

The rearrangement uses TRBV6-1 and TRBJ2-5; the match to TRBD2 covers 12 bases. Trimming at V came to 5 bases and at J to 5 bases, leaving 9 bases not matched to a gene. The germline CDR1 and CDR2 sequences are MNHNS and SASEGT. The length of the CDR3 is 16 residues. The CDR3 DNA reads as TGTGCCAGCAGTCCGCGCTCCCTAGCGGGAGGGGAGACCCAGTACTTC. It is translated as CASSPRSLAGGETQYF.

This clonotype was found a few times. V is TRBV27 and J is TRBJ2-3; 15 bases are a match to TRBD2. The CDR3 has 17 residues. Germline V gene sequence: CDR1 MNHEY, CDR2 SMNVEV (reference sequence). The V segment lost 5 bases and the J segment 5 bases; nucleotides outside the gene matches: 8. This chain's CDR3 is CASSTPGLAGGGDTQYF. The CDR3 nucleotides read TGTGCCAGCAGTACGCCGGGACTAGCGGGAGGCGGAGATACGCAGTATTTT.

This rearrangement joins TRBV20-1 to TRBJ2-4; 7 positions match TRBD2. The V gene's germline CDR1 is DFQATT and CDR2 SNEGSKA (reference sequence). V lost 5 bases, J lost 0 bases, and 4 bases stayed unmatched. CDR3 length: 14 amino acids. The CDR3 coding sequence is TGCAGTGCTGGAGCGGGGTTAGCCAAAAACATTCAGTACTTC. Translation gives CSAGAGLAKNIQYF.

In this sample, this clonotype turned up a few times. The chain couples TRBV10-3 to TRBJ2-1; D tentatively fits TRBD1 or TRBD2 (5 bases each). The CDR3 has 14 residues. The V end was cut by 6 bases, the J end by 0 bases, with 9 bases between. Germline V CDR1 and CDR2: ENHRY, SYGVKD. The CDR3 DNA follows: TGTGCCATCAGAAGGGACGGCTCCTACAATGAGCAGTTCTTC. It encodes CAIRRDGSYNEQFF.

The CDR3 here is CASSPLSGTDYEQYF. CDR3 coding DNA: TGTGCCAGCAGTCCTTTGTCCGGGACAGATTACGAGCAGTACTTC. This chain links TRBV6-2 or TRBV6-3 with TRBJ2-7; TRBD1 aligns across 7 bases. The CDR3 consists of 15 residues. V trimming: 5 bases; J trimming: 4 bases; junction bases outside the gene matches: 11. From germline, CDR1 is MNHEY and CDR2 SVGEGT.

The CDR3 coding sequence is TGTGCCAGCAGGGTGGGGAGACAGGGCGCTTTCTTT. Protein sequence: CASRVGRQGAFF. The chain joins TRBV25-1 to TRBJ1-1; 7 bases fit TRBD1. CDR3 length equals 12 residues. CDR1 is MGHDK and CDR2 is SYGVNS in the germline V gene. J was trimmed by 11 bases and V by 6 bases; bases with no gene match: 9.

The chain carries TRBV12-3 or TRBV12-4 and TRBJ2-3, with D tentatively TRBD2 (5 bases). V dropped 1 base and J dropped 3 bases, with 11 bases sitting between them. CDR3 length equals 15 residues. For the CDR3, the DNA is TGTGCCAGCAGTTTAGATAACCGCGGGACAGATACGCAGTATTTT. Translation gives CASSLDNRGTDTQYF.

The CDR3 bases are TGCGCCAGCAGCTTGCCCTTCTCTAGCTCTGGGGCCAACGTCCTGACTTTC. It translates to CASSLPFSSSGANVLTF. The J gene is TRBJ2-6, the V gene TRBV5-1; no clear D gene. Trimming pared 1 base from V and 0 bases from J, leaving 11 bases between. The CDR3 runs 17 residues. Germline CDR1 SGHRS, CDR2 YFSETQ. Combining the CDR3 with reference TRBV5-1 and TRBJ2-6 gives the whole variable domain KAGVTQTPRYLIKTRGQQVTLSCSPISGHRSVSWYQQTPGQGLQFLFEYFSETQRNKGNFPGRFSGRQFSNSRSEMNVSTLELGDSALYLCASSLPFSSSGANVLTFGAGSRLTVL.

The gene calls are TRBV3-1 and TRBJ2-6; D gene uncertain. Trimming took 3 bases from V and 4 from J, leaving 10 bases between them. This CDR3 spans 15 amino acids. Germline loops: CDR1 LGHDT, CDR2 YNNKEL (reference sequence). This CDR3 is CASSQGLVGANVLTF. The DNA of the CDR3 is TGTGCCAGCAGCCAGGGCCTGGTCGGGGCCAACGTCCTGACTTTC.

CDR3 in DNA: TGTGCCAGCAGCCAAGATCTATCTAGAGTGCAGTTCTTC. It is translated as CASSQDLSRVQFF. The V gene is TRBV3-1, the J gene TRBJ2-1; D unresolved. The CDR3 totals 13 residues. Germline V CDR1 and CDR2: LGHDT, YNNKEL (reference sequence). Trimming pared 0 bases from V and 12 bases from J, leaving 12 bases between.

This chain uses TRBV15 with TRBJ1-1; unclear D gene. Germline CDR1 and CDR2: LNHNV and YYDKDF (reference sequence). Deletions cut 2 bases from V and 7 bases from J, with 14 bases between. The CDR3 is made up of 14 amino acids. In DNA, the CDR3 is TGTGCCACCAGCAGACAAGAGTTTACCGATGAAGCTTTCTTT. Residues: CATSRQEFTDEAFF.

The J gene is TRBJ2-3, the V gene TRBV11-2; 10 nucleotides align to TRBD2. The CDR3 consists of 18 residues. V dropped 4 bases and J dropped 1; count of bases not matched to a gene: 11. Germline assignment: CDR1 SGHAT and CDR2 FQNNGV. The CDR3 protein is CASSSRGAGTSGTDTQYF. The DNA of the CDR3 is TGTGCCAGCAGCTCCAGGGGGGCCGGGACTAGCGGCACAGATACGCAGTATTTT.

V usage is TRBV4-2 and J usage is TRBJ2-5; D may be TRBD1 (5 bases). The V and J ends lost 11 bases and 6 bases respectively, with 10 bases between them. Germline V gene sequence: CDR1 LGHNA, CDR2 YNFKEQ. The CDR3 runs to 10 residues. CDR3: CAPRAKTQYF. For the CDR3, the DNA is TGTGCCCCCAGGGCGAAGACCCAGTACTTC.

This clonotype was detected a few times. CDR3 coding DNA: TGTGCCAGCAGAGAAATACAGGGGGCGATCTACGAGCAGTACTTC. Its translation: CASREIQGAIYEQYF. The chain employs TRBV6-1 and TRBJ2-7; TRBD1 matches at 9 bases. In germline, CDR1 is MNHNS, CDR2 SASEGT. This CDR3 comprises 15 residues. V gave up 6 bases and J gave up 3 bases; unmatched junction bases: 9.

This chain joins TRBV28 and TRBJ2-3, with 10 bases lining up with TRBD2. Germline CDR1 reads MDHEN; CDR2 reads SYDVKM. The CDR3 totals 16 residues. The V and J ends lost 1 base and 6 bases, in that order; junction bases with no gene match: 7. The CDR3 loop is CASSLYSGRSPDTQYF. DNA of the CDR3: TGTGCCAGCAGTTTATATAGCGGGAGGAGCCCCGATACGCAGTATTTT.

This chain links TRBV2 with TRBJ2-2; D is uncertain. The CDR3 has 12 amino acids. Trimming pared 7 bases from V and 7 bases from J, leaving 10 bases between. The germline gives CDR1 SNHLY, CDR2 FYNNEI. CDR3 protein: CASTRFDGELFF. In nucleotides, the CDR3 is TGTGCCAGCACGCGTTTTGACGGGGAGCTGTTTTTT.

V gene TRBV10-3 combines with J gene TRBJ2-7; D unclear. The CDR3 sequence is 13 residues long. The V and J ends lost 3 bases and 6 bases respectively, with 12 bases between them. Germline-derived CDR1 and CDR2 are ENHRY and SYGVKD. The CDR3 loop reads CAISDQLEGEQYF. CDR3 in DNA: TGTGCCATCAGTGACCAGCTAGAAGGCGAGCAGTACTTC.

This clonotype has more than one count but fewer than ten. V and J are TRBV27 and TRBJ2-1; D call uncertain. The CDR3 has 15 amino acids. V dropped 4 bases and J dropped 4 bases, with 14 bases sitting between them. Germline assignment: CDR1 MNHEY and CDR2 SMNVEV (reference sequence). The CDR3 reads CASSSGSRIYNEQFF. The CDR3 region has the DNA TGTGCCAGCAGTTCGGGCAGTCGGATATACAATGAGCAGTTCTTC.

This clonotype was seen once. The chain is built from TRBV11-2 and TRBJ2-1; 7 bases are shared with TRBD2. The V gene end was trimmed by 2 bases and the J gene end by 5 bases; junction bases not matched to a gene: 9. CDR1 is SGHAT, CDR2 FQNNGV, per germline. The CDR3 consists of 16 residues. The CDR3 nucleotides read TGTGCCAGCAGCTTACCCAGCGGGAACGTTCACAATGAGCAGTTCTTC. Its translation is CASSLPSGNVHNEQFF.

This clonotype has only a few counts. This chain links TRBV9 with TRBJ2-7; D is tentatively TRBD1 or TRBD2 (5 bases each). Deletions cut 0 bases from V and 4 bases from J, with 11 bases between. Germline values: CDR1 SGDLS, CDR2 YYNGEE. The CDR3 extends over 14 amino acids. The CDR3 sequence is CASSVGGDLYEQYF. For the CDR3, the DNA is TGTGCCAGCAGCGTAGGAGGGGATCTTTACGAGCAGTACTTC. Full variable domain (rest looked up from reference TRBV9 and TRBJ2-7): DSGVTQTPKHLITATGQRVTLRCSPRSGDLSVYWYQQSLDQGLQFLIQYYNGEERAKGNILERFSAQQFPDLHSELNLSSLELGDSALYFCASSVGGDLYEQYFGPGTRLTVT.

The chain carries TRBV20-1 and TRBJ1-4, with D hard to call. Trimming shortened V by 3 bases and J by 5 bases, and 10 bases separated the two germline ends. Looked up from germline, CDR1 is DFQATT and CDR2 is SNEGSKA (reference sequence). The CDR3 covers 13 residues. In nucleotides, the CDR3 is TGCAGTGCTAGCGAGGGCCCCAATGAAAAACTGTTTTTT. As protein: CSASEGPNEKLFF.

The chain couples TRBV9 to TRBJ2-3; 11 nucleotides match TRBD2. Per germline, CDR1 SGDLS and CDR2 YYNGEE. This CDR3 contains 18 residues. The trim removed 0 bases at V and 2 bases at J, leaving 8 bases unmatched. The CDR3 region is CASSVATGTSGLTDTQYF. The CDR3 DNA reads TGTGCCAGCAGCGTAGCTACAGGGACTAGCGGACTCACAGATACGCAGTATTTT.

V and J are TRBV5-1 and TRBJ2-3; D is uncertain. CDR3 length equals 15 residues. Germline CDR1 is SGHRS and CDR2 is YFSETQ. V was cut by 1 base and J by 1 base, with 10 bases left in between. The CDR3: CASSLKAAGTDTQYF. The CDR3 nucleotides read TGCGCCAGCAGCTTGAAGGCAGCTGGCACAGATACGCAGTATTTT.

The rearrangement links TRBV5-6 to TRBJ2-7; the D call may be TRBD1 or TRBD2 (5 bases each). Per the germline V gene, CDR1 is SGHDT and CDR2 is YYEEEE. V lost 4 bases to trimming and J lost 0 bases, with 11 bases between them. CDR3 size: 14 residues. The DNA for the CDR3 is TGTGCCAGCAGCCCGAGAGGGGTCTCCTACGAGCAGTACTTC. This codes for CASSPRGVSYEQYF.

This clonotype was seen only a few times. Written as DNA, the CDR3 is TGCGCCAGCAGCCCGCAGGGGAACGGGGAGCTGTTTTTT. Protein sequence: CASSPQGNGELFF. The chain has TRBV5-1 and TRBJ2-2, with a weak D call TRBD1 (6 bases). The CDR3 consists of 13 residues. Trimming cost V 4 bases and J 7 bases, with 11 bases left between them. The germline gives CDR1 SGHRS, CDR2 YFSETQ.

This clonotype was detected a few times. The rearrangement uses TRBV3-1 and TRBJ2-1; TRBD2 aligns across 8 bases. The CDR3 sequence is 15 residues long. Looked up from germline, CDR1 is LGHDT and CDR2 is YNNKEL (reference sequence). J lost 8 bases, V lost 1 base, and 7 bases had no gene match. Written as DNA, the CDR3 is TGTGCCAGCAGCCAAGCACTAGCGGAGAGGGATGAGCAGTTCTTC. Its protein product is CASSQALAERDEQFF.